This TCR beta chain originates from a study of T cells in Graves' hyperthyroidism and ophthalmopathy. The length of the CDR3 is 16 residues. The V gene's germline CDR1 is MNHNS and CDR2 SASEGT. The ends were cut back, 8 bases at V and 0 bases at J, with 17 bases in the middle. Hyperthyroidism in the patients, aged 18 to 65, was newly diagnosed and under 2 months in duration. Diagnostic decisions used clinical symptoms, serum thyroxine and TRAb, thyroid ultrasound and orbital computed tomography. Regions amplified from RNA transcripts were the TCR beta CDR3 regions. First-round RT-PCR of the TCR CDR3 relied on the HTBI primer set. TCRdb redid the calling of the multiplex PCR reads with MiXCR, one entry per CDR3 protein. The table records around 200,000 distinct CDR3 sequences, more than 15% of them present only once.

This clonotype originated in a woman between 45 and 65 years old with Graves' hyperthyroidism. The chain is built from TRBV6-1 and TRBJ2-1; a possible D gene is TRBD1 (6 bases). Sequenced input: blood. The CDR3 sequence: CASWDRQASSYNEQFF. Written as DNA, the CDR3 is TGTGCCAGCTGGGACCGACAGGCGAGCTCCTACAATGAGCAGTTCTTC.